This T cell receptor beta chain was observed in a study of lymphopenia after photon versus proton radiotherapy. Points on this clone: The antigen is unknown.

This CDR3 spans 16 amino acids. Germline V gene sequence: CDR1 SGHTA, CDR2 FQGNSA. Unmatched junction bases numbered 6, after V lost 2 bases and J lost 0 bases. Clones were sequenced by immunoSEQ multiplex PCR, and TCRdb holds only the in-frame ones, with some missing. The sample includes over 50,000 clones, 86% seen only once; the top ten take more than 2%. Whole-study findings and limits: Photon-treated patients lost naive T cells and TCR diversity; proton-treated stayed stable. After the lymphocyte nadir, photon-treated repertoires showed oligoclonal expansion, especially of CD8+ Temra cells. Larger post-nadir TCR diversity loss correlated inversely with survival in deceased patients. Only patients who died were analyzed for survival; proton advantage is unproven.

The chain uses TRBV7-2 and TRBJ1-1; 7 bases are shared with TRBD1. The sequence derives from a man aged 35 to 55 with gastric cancer. The specimen comprised peripheral blood, sampled from a patient treated with photon-based radiotherapy. CDR3 amino acids: CASSLSPTGMNTEAFF. DNA of the CDR3: TGTGCCAGCAGCTTATCCCCGACAGGGATGAACACTGAAGCTTTCTTT.